This TCR beta chain was observed in a study of T-cell reconstitution after alpha-beta-depleted transplantation in children. The germline gives CDR1 SGHDN, CDR2 FVKESK. The CDR3 runs to 13 residues. V gave up 4 bases and J gave up 11 bases; unmatched junction bases: 4. This clonotype was counted a few times. Researchers prepared the TCRbeta library using unique molecular identifiers, the study reports. TCRdb itself ran the PCR reads through MiXCR, one entry per CDR3 protein. The table lists over 100,000 distinct CDR3 sequences, about 6.8% of them singletons. The source is a boy aged 2 to 9 with acute lymphoblastic leukemia, due to receive a stem cell transplant. The V and J genes are TRBV14 and TRBJ2-4; TRBD2 matches 11 bases. The sequencing used PBMCs, collected before TCRalphabeta/CD19-depleted stem cell transplant. DNA for the CDR3: TGTGCCAGCAGCCCCGCGGGACTAGCGGTTCAGTACTTC. Its translation is CASSPAGLAVQYF.